The 17 T cell receptor beta chains reported below all come from one sample, sequenced in a study of blood T cell repertoires in COVID-19. Sequencing used immunoSEQ multiplex PCR; TCRdb keeps in-frame clones, though not all of them. The sample holds more than 45,000 clones, roughly 79% seen once. The sequencing input was peripheral blood. Receptor source: a human donor in a cohort sampled during active COVID-19.

The chain uses TRBV19 and TRBJ2-3; 7 nucleotides agree with TRBD1. Germline V gene sequence: CDR1 LNHDA, CDR2 SQIVND (reference sequence). V shed 4 bases, J shed 0 bases, and the junction held 4 bases outside the gene matches. CDR3 size: 15 residues. The CDR3: CASSRGDSSTDTQYF. The CDR3 DNA follows: TGTGCCAGTAGTAGAGGGGACAGTAGCACAGATACGCAGTATTTT.

The CDR3 nucleotides read TGTGCCAGCAGTGACGAAGAACAGCTCTACGAGCAGTACTTC. Its translation is CASSDEEQLYEQYF. This rearrangement joins TRBV25-1 to TRBJ2-7; D is unclear. The germline V and J ends were trimmed by 3 bases and 3 bases, with 12 bases remaining between them. This CDR3 region has 14 residues. Per the germline V gene, CDR1 is MGHDK and CDR2 is SYGVNS.

The chain recombines TRBV9 with TRBJ2-3, with 11 bases matching TRBD2. V dropped 7 bases and J dropped 4; count of bases not matched to a gene: 11. The CDR3 is 16 amino acids. From germline, CDR1 is SGDLS and CDR2 YYNGEE. The CDR3 region has the DNA TGTGCCAGCGCCTCAGTCCTAGCGGGGGGTGCAGATACGCAGTATTTT. Translated, it gives CASASVLAGGADTQYF.

Only one count was recorded for this clone. The CDR3 DNA reads as TGTGCCAGCAGCTCCGGGACAGGGGCGCTGGAGACCCAGTACTTC. This encodes CASSSGTGALETQYF. The chain couples TRBV7-3 to TRBJ2-5; 10 nucleotides agree with TRBD1. Trimming removed 4 bases from V and 5 bases from J; junction bases left unmatched: 7. From germline, CDR1 is SGHTA and CDR2 FQGTGA. The CDR3 contains 15 residues.

The chain carries TRBV7-9 and TRBJ2-5, with 14 bases aligning to TRBD2. Trimming at V came to 5 bases and at J to 2 bases, leaving 13 bases not matched to a gene. Germline loops: CDR1 SEHNR, CDR2 FQNEAQ (reference sequence). CDR3 length: 19 amino acids. This CDR3 reads CASSPGTSGSTSSQETQYF. In DNA, the CDR3 is TGTGCCAGCAGCCCTGGGACTAGCGGGAGCACTAGCTCTCAAGAGACCCAGTACTTC.

The rearrangement uses TRBV28 and TRBJ1-5; a weak D match, TRBD1 (6 bases). The CDR3 is made up of 15 amino acids. V lost 1 base, J lost 2 bases, and 9 bases lay in between. In germline, CDR1 is MDHEN, CDR2 SYDVKM. Here the CDR3 DNA reads TGTGCCAGCAGTTTATTGGGGGCGGGCAATCAGCCCCAGCATTTT. Its protein is CASSLLGAGNQPQHF. The whole variable domain, remainder taken from reference TRBV28 and TRBJ1-5, is DVKVTQSSRYLVKRTGEKVFLECVQDMDHENMFWYRQDPGLGLRLIYFSYDVKMKEKGDIPEGYSVSREKKERFSLILESASTNQTSMYLCASSLLGAGNQPQHFGDGTRLSIL.

This chain uses TRBV7-9 with TRBJ1-6; tentative D call: TRBD1 (6 bases). CDR3 size: 15 residues. Between the trimmed V and J ends, which lost 4 bases and 8 bases, there was a span of 15 bases. From germline, CDR1 is SEHNR and CDR2 FQNEAQ (reference sequence). This CDR3 is CASSSTDRPYSPLHF. The CDR3 coding sequence is TGTGCCAGCAGCTCTACTGACAGGCCCTATTCACCCCTCCACTTT.

In DNA form, the CDR3 reads TGTGCCAGCAGCGCCAGACTAGTGGGAGGCACAGATACGCAGTATTTT. This codes for CASSARLVGGTDTQYF. V is TRBV9 and J is TRBJ2-3, with D possibly matching TRBD2 (6 bases). This CDR3 is built from 16 residues. The V and J ends lost 3 bases and 1 base respectively, with 15 bases between them. Germline CDR1 reads SGDLS; CDR2 reads YYNGEE.

The chain uses TRBV7-2 and TRBJ2-2, with 9 positions matching TRBD1. Per germline, CDR1 SGHTA and CDR2 FQGNSA. Trimming took 4 bases from V and 3 from J; bases not matched to a gene: 3. The CDR3 consists of 15 residues. CDR3 DNA sequence: TGTGCCAGCAGCTCATGGGACAGGGACACCGGGGAGCTGTTTTTT. Amino acids: CASSSWDRDTGELFF.

The chain employs TRBV7-2 and TRBJ1-4; TRBD1 might be the D (6 bases). This CDR3 is 15 amino acids long. Trimming removed 5 bases from V and 7 bases from J, with 17 bases in between. Germline V gene lookup returns CDR1 SGHTA and CDR2 FQGNSA. CDR3 protein: CASSAGEGVSEKLFF. CDR3 DNA sequence: TGTGCCAGCAGCGCGGGGGAGGGGGTTAGTGAAAAACTGTTTTTT.

The chain recombines TRBV9 with TRBJ1-5; unclear D gene. V lost 4 bases and J lost 4, with 9 bases in between. Germline lookup yields CDR1 SGDLS and CDR2 YYNGEE. The CDR3 is 13 amino acids. The chain's CDR3 is CASSPRTNQPQHF. In DNA form, the CDR3 reads TGTGCCAGCAGCCCCCGTACAAATCAGCCCCAGCATTTT.

J is TRBJ1-3 and V is TRBV7-9, with 9 positions matching TRBD1. This CDR3 is 15 amino acids long. The germline V gene has CDR1 SEHNR and CDR2 FQNEAQ (reference sequence). Trimming cost V 5 bases and J 2 bases; bases outside gene matches: 4. CDR3: CASSGDRAAGNTIYF. The CDR3 nucleotides are TGTGCCAGCAGCGGGGACAGGGCGGCTGGAAACACCATATATTTT.

The V and J genes are TRBV5-1 and TRBJ2-1; D is possibly TRBD1 (6 bases). This CDR3 region has 13 residues. Trimming left V 4 bases short and J 8 bases short, with 13 bases between. Germline V gene data show CDR1 as SGHRS and CDR2 as YFSETQ. The CDR3 loop is CASSPTGLDEQFF. The CDR3 nucleotides are TGCGCCAGCAGCCCCACAGGGTTGGATGAGCAGTTCTTC.

The CDR3 DNA follows: TGTGCCAGCAGCGCCCTACAGGGGTCCTCTGGAAACACCATATATTTT. It yields the protein CASSALQGSSGNTIYF. The chain recombines TRBV2 with TRBJ1-3; 7 nucleotides line up with TRBD1. The CDR3 loop spans 16 amino acids. CDR1 is SNHLY, CDR2 FYNNEI, per germline. The ends lost 6 bases at V and 0 bases at J; junction bases unmatched: 8.

The chain couples TRBV6-2 or TRBV6-3 to TRBJ2-1; perhaps TRBD2 as D (6 bases). The CDR3 extends over 12 amino acids. Germline V lookup: CDR1 MNHEY, CDR2 SVGEGT. The V gene lost 5 bases and the J gene lost 6 bases, with 8 bases spanning the gap. The CDR3 protein is CASSRSGNEQFF. CDR3 DNA sequence: TGTGCCAGCAGTCGTAGCGGCAATGAGCAGTTCTTC.

The chain joins TRBV2 to TRBJ2-3; TRBD1 might be the D (5 bases). V was shortened by 7 bases and J by 0 bases, with 14 bases between the two germline ends. The CDR3 sequence is 15 residues long. Germline V CDR1 and CDR2: SNHLY, FYNNEI. The CDR3: CASMVQGASTDTQYF. In DNA form, the CDR3 reads TGTGCCAGCATGGTTCAGGGTGCTAGCACAGATACGCAGTATTTT.

The J gene is TRBJ2-1, the V gene TRBV29-1; D is undetermined. The V and J ends lost 3 bases and 9 bases respectively, with 3 bases between them. This CDR3 region has 9 residues. Looked up from germline, CDR1 is SQVTM and CDR2 is ANQGSEA. CDR3 in DNA: TGCAGCGTTGAGAGTGAGCAGTTCTTC. Amino acids: CSVESEQFF.